At least ten counts were recorded for the clone carrying this T cell receptor (beta chain). The target antigen is unknown. Germline V CDR1 and CDR2: ENHRY, SYGVKD. V lost 2 bases and J lost 5, with 14 bases in between. There are 15 residues in the CDR3. As part of library construction, unique molecular identifiers were attached to individual cDNA molecules. TCRdb ran MiXCR on the 5' RACE reads and lists one entry per CDR3 protein. The repertoire holds some 57,000 distinct CDR3 sequences, with more than 9% as singletons. The sample originates from a study of early T cells in non-severe SARS-CoV-2 infection. On the study more broadly: Unpaired chains resulted from sequencing bulk RNA of unsorted whole blood. Study observations and caveats: Missing private and CD4 specificities, VDJdb matching favored anti-spike CD8 responses.

The TCR was taken from an adult who was a healthcare worker with PCR-confirmed SARS-CoV-2 infection or an uninfected control (not recorded which). The chain uses TRBV10-3 and TRBJ2-3; the D gene is possibly TRBD1 (6 bases). The sequencing sample was made of whole blood. The CDR3 DNA reads TGTGCCATCAGTGAGGCCGTACTAGGGGGAGATACGCAGTATTTT. This gives the protein CAISEAVLGGDTQYF.